This passage covers 20 T cell receptor beta chains from one sample sequenced in a study of T cells in Graves' hyperthyroidism and ophthalmopathy. TCR beta CDR3 sequences were amplified from RNA transcripts. The HTBI set primed first-round TCR CDR3 RT-PCR. TCRdb re-analysed the multiplex PCR reads in MiXCR, keeping a single row per CDR3 protein. The sample holds under 600,000 distinct CDR3 sequences, about a sixth seen once. The sequenced sample was blood. The receptors shown here come from a woman between 40 and 50 years old with Graves' ophthalmopathy.

In its sample, this clonotype was seen a few times. The CDR3 nucleotides read TGTGCCACCAGCGAACACGACAGGGGGTACCCCTACGAGCAGTACTTC. The encoded protein is CATSEHDRGYPYEQYF. The chain employs TRBV24-1 and TRBJ2-7, with 9 bases lining up with TRBD1. Looked up from germline, CDR1 is KGHDR and CDR2 is SFDVKD. The V gene end was trimmed by 7 bases and the J gene end by 2 bases; junction bases not matched to a gene: 11. The CDR3 consists of 16 residues.

This clonotype was picked up many times. The CDR3 loop reads CASSGSDPLDQPQHF. CDR3 sequence (DNA): TGTGCCAGCAGTGGATCAGACCCCCTCGATCAGCCCCAGCATTTT. This sequence joins TRBV2 and TRBJ1-5, with no clear D. Germline CDR1 is SNHLY and CDR2 is FYNNEI. V lost 4 bases, J lost 5 bases, and 15 bases lay in between. The CDR3 covers 15 residues.

This sequence joins TRBV9 and TRBJ1-1, with D tentatively TRBD1 (5 bases). The CDR3 is 15 residues long. Germline assignment: CDR1 SGDLS and CDR2 YYNGEE. V shed 2 bases and J shed 0 bases, with 11 bases lying between them. The CDR3 nucleotides are TGTGCCAGCAGCGTCGCAGGGACCCTGAACACTGAAGCTTTCTTT. Amino acids: CASSVAGTLNTEAFF.

This clonotype has a count of ten or more. The V call is TRBV11-2, the J call TRBJ2-2; TRBD2 agrees at 13 bases. The CDR3 extends over 18 amino acids. Germline-derived CDR1 and CDR2 are SGHAT and FQNNGV. V lost 3 bases, J lost 2 bases, and 6 bases stayed unmatched. CDR3 sequence (DNA): TGTGCCAGCAGCTTTCGACTAGCGGGGGGTTCCAACACCGGGGAGCTGTTTTTT. Residues: CASSFRLAGGSNTGELFF.

This clonotype occurred many times. The chain joins TRBV10-3 to TRBJ2-5; 10 bases map to TRBD1. CDR1 is ENHRY and CDR2 is SYGVKD in the germline V gene. Trimming cost V 4 bases and J 1 base; bases outside gene matches: 3. This CDR3 is 15 amino acids long. CDR3: CAISGGQGTQETQYF. CDR3 coding DNA: TGTGCCATCAGTGGGGGACAGGGGACCCAAGAGACCCAGTACTTC.

This clonotype was detected ten times or more. This rearrangement joins TRBV5-1 to TRBJ2-7, with 8 bases aligning to TRBD1. The V gene end was trimmed by 3 bases and the J gene end by 2 bases; junction bases not matched to a gene: 4. From germline, CDR1 is SGHRS and CDR2 YFSETQ. There are 14 residues in the CDR3. The DNA for the CDR3 is TGCGCCAGCAGCTCCGGGACAGGTCCCTACGAGCAGTACTTC. It yields the protein CASSSGTGPYEQYF.

This clonotype was seen many times. The genes are TRBV11-2 and TRBJ2-1; D is unclear. V was pared by 3 bases and J by 3 bases, with 9 bases between. The length of the CDR3 is 14 residues. CDR1 and CDR2 (germline): SGHAT, FQNNGV. CDR3 nucleotides: TGTGCCAGCAGCTTGACAATAGGCTACAATGAGCAGTTCTTC. Protein sequence: CASSLTIGYNEQFF.

At least ten counts were recorded for this clonotype. The chain is built from TRBV5-8 and TRBJ2-7, with D unclear. Germline V gives CDR1 SGHTS, CDR2 YDEGEE. The CDR3 has 15 residues. Trimming removed 2 bases from V and 7 bases from J, with 19 bases in between. The CDR3 DNA sequence: TGTGCCAGCAGCTTTATGAACGCCCCAATGGGGGAGCAGTACTTC. Its translation is CASSFMNAPMGEQYF. The full variable domain, with the rest looked up from reference TRBV5-8 and TRBJ2-7, is EAGVTQSPTHLIKTRGQQATLRCSPISGHTSVYWYQQALGLGLQFLLWYDEGEERNRGNFPPRFSGRQFPNYSSELNVNALELEDSALYLCASSFMNAPMGEQYFGPGTRLTVT.

As regards this clonotype: Just one base apart from a much larger clone, this may be a read error. This chain uses TRBV20-1 with TRBJ2-5, with 8 bases lining up with TRBD2. CDR3 size: 15 residues. The germline CDR1 and CDR2 sequences are DFQATT and SNEGSKA (reference sequence). The CDR3 DNA sequence: TGCAGTGCTAGAGATCTACGGGGGGGCCAAGAGACCCAGTGCTTC. It translates to CSARDLRGGQETQCF.

This clonotype was seen repeatedly, ten times or more. The J gene is TRBJ2-5, the V gene TRBV20-1; D not resolved. This CDR3 region has 13 residues. The germline CDR1 and CDR2 sequences are DFQATT and SNEGSKA (reference sequence). Trimming stripped 3 bases from V and 1 base from J, with 9 bases between. Written as DNA, the CDR3 is TGCAGTGCTAGGTCGCTAACCCAAGAGACCCAGTACTTC. This translates into CSARSLTQETQYF.

This clonotype was seen many times. The CDR3 nucleotides are TGTGCCAGCACCCTGGTCCGTCTTGGCACTGAAGCTTTCTTT. Translated, it gives CASTLVRLGTEAFF. V gene TRBV6-1 combines with J gene TRBJ1-1; D gene ambiguous. This CDR3 contains 14 residues. The germline V gene has CDR1 MNHNS and CDR2 SASEGT. V was trimmed by 7 bases and J by 4 bases, leaving 16 bases between them.

This clonotype was counted many times. This rearrangement joins TRBV18 to TRBJ1-3; D might be TRBD1 (5 bases). Germline-derived CDR1 and CDR2 are KGHSH and LQKENI. The CDR3 spans 15 residues. Trimming cost V 6 bases and J 3 bases, with 15 bases left between them. The CDR3 bases are TGTGCCAGCTCGCCCGACAGTTCGGTTGGAAACACCATATATTTT. Amino acid sequence: CASSPDSSVGNTIYF.

The rearrangement links TRBV19 to TRBJ1-2; D may be TRBD1 (5 bases). Germline V gives CDR1 LNHDA, CDR2 SQIVND (reference sequence). The CDR3 has 15 amino acids. V was clipped by 7 bases and J by 1 base, with 16 bases between them. The CDR3 sequence is CASTSDSNVNYGYTF. The CDR3 DNA reads as TGTGCCAGTACCTCAGACAGCAACGTTAACTATGGCTACACCTTC.

This clonotype came up a few times. The chain uses TRBV5-6 and TRBJ2-7, with D possibly being TRBD1 (5 bases). In germline, CDR1 is SGHDT, CDR2 YYEEEE. V lost 3 bases and J 3 bases, leaving 16 bases between the germline ends. This CDR3 is built from 15 residues. CDR3 sequence: CASSSIDSVGYEQYF. The CDR3, as DNA: TGTGCCAGCAGCTCGATCGACAGCGTTGGCTACGAGCAGTACTTC. The full variable domain, in which reference TRBV5-6 and TRBJ2-7 provide the parts outside the CDR3, is DAGVTQSPTHLIKTRGQQVTLRCSPKSGHDTVSWYQQALGQGPQFIFQYYEEEERQRGNFPDRFSGHQFPNYSSELNVNALLLGDSALYLCASSSIDSVGYEQYFGPGTRLTVT.

This clonotype has ten or more counts. The chain has TRBV28 and TRBJ2-7, with D maybe TRBD2 (5 bases). V dropped 5 bases and J dropped 4 bases, with 21 bases sitting between them. The CDR3 consists of 16 residues. CDR1 MDHEN and CDR2 SYDVKM come from the germline V gene. The CDR3 sequence: CASSPWLGEEGYEQYF. The CDR3 nucleotides read TGTGCCAGCAGTCCCTGGTTGGGAGAGGAAGGGTACGAGCAGTACTTC.

This clonotype was observed many times. The rearrangement links TRBV18 to TRBJ1-1, with D perhaps matching TRBD1 (6 bases). Trimming took 4 bases from V and 3 from J, leaving 12 bases between them. Germline CDR1 KGHSH, CDR2 LQKENI. CDR3 size: 14 residues. Here the CDR3 reads CASSRATGYTEAFF. DNA of the CDR3: TGTGCCAGCTCACGGGCCACAGGGTACACTGAAGCTTTCTTT. The full variable domain, in which reference TRBV18 and TRBJ1-1 provide the parts outside the CDR3, is NAGVMQNPRHLVRRRGQEARLRCSPMKGHSHVYWYRQLPEEGLKFMVYLQKENIIDESGMPKERFSAEFPKEGPSILRIQQVVRGDSAAYFCASSRATGYTEAFFGQGTRLTVV.

This clonotype appeared many times. The chain links TRBV20-1 to TRBJ2-7; D remains ambiguous. This CDR3 contains 14 residues. With 6 bases removed from V and 7 bases from J, the gap between germline ends came to 22 bases. Germline CDR1 and CDR2: DFQATT and SNEGSKA (reference sequence). CDR3 bases: TGCAGTGCCCCGATAGGACCGCGTTCGAGAGAGCAGTACTTC. This gives the protein CSAPIGPRSREQYF.

This clonotype was detected only a few times. The rearrangement joins TRBV30 to TRBJ2-1; D gene unclear. Trimming shortened V by 0 bases and J by 6 bases, and 6 bases separated the two germline ends. The CDR3 spans 12 residues. Germline CDR1 and CDR2: GTSNPN and SVGIG (reference sequence). CDR3 in DNA: TGTGCCTGGAGTGTACCTGGCAATGAGCAGTTCTTC. Residues: CAWSVPGNEQFF.

V usage is TRBV6-9 and J usage is TRBJ1-3; D call uncertain. This CDR3 is built from 15 residues. The V end was cut by 3 bases, the J end by 0 bases, with 9 bases between. CDR1 is MNHGY and CDR2 is SVAAGI in the germline V gene. The CDR3: CASSYRPDSGNTIYF. DNA of the CDR3: TGTGCCAGCAGTTACCGCCCGGACTCTGGAAACACCATATATTTT.

This clonotype was counted ten times or more. The rearrangement joins TRBV20-1 to TRBJ2-7; a possible D gene is TRBD2 (6 bases). The germline gives CDR1 DFQATT, CDR2 SNEGSKA (reference sequence). There are 15 residues in the CDR3. The ends were cut back, 0 bases at V and 2 bases at J, with 14 bases in the middle. CDR3 in DNA: TGCAGTGCTAGAGATCGCGGAGGGGTCACCTACGAGCAGTACTTC. Translation: CSARDRGGVTYEQYF.